The 26 T cell receptor beta chains reported below all come from one sample, sequenced in a study of T cell responses to AZD1222 COVID-19 vaccine (dated by TCRdb to the early 2020s). What the time point label conveys for this sample: about 28 days (+/-7) after the second vaccine dose. Libraries were built with the immunoSEQ multiplex PCR assay. The clones in this table, taken by TCRdb from immuneACCESS, are in-frame only. Not every clone is retained; where verified, under half of the shortfall comes from an unresolved V gene, and the cause of the rest is unknown. This sample is represented by some 120,000 clones; approximately 90% of them were singletons. The leading ten clones occupy 1.6% of the sample. Specimen: peripheral blood, collected 28 days after the second AZD1222 dose. The receptors come from an adult who received the AZD1222 COVID-19 vaccine.

The J gene is TRBJ2-1, the V gene TRBV7-9, with D possibly matching TRBD1 (5 bases). There are 11 residues in the CDR3. Germline CDR1 SEHNR, CDR2 FQNEAQ (reference sequence). Trimming removed 3 bases from V and 10 bases from J, with 7 bases in between. The DNA for the CDR3 is TGTGCCAGCAGCTTGCGGACAGAGCAGTTCTTC. This translates into CASSLRTEQFF. Full variable domain (rest looked up from reference TRBV7-9 and TRBJ2-1): DTGVSQNPRHKITKRGQNVTFRCDPISEHNRLYWYRQTLGQGPEFLTYFQNEAQLEKSRLLSDRFSAERPKGSFSTLEIQRTEQGDSAMYLCASSLRTEQFFGPGTRLTVL.

This chain links TRBV9 with TRBJ1-6; no definite D call. Trimming left V 0 bases short and J 9 bases short, with 10 bases between. This CDR3 spans 14 amino acids. Germline values: CDR1 SGDLS, CDR2 YYNGEE. The CDR3 DNA sequence: TGTGCCAGCAGCGTAGATGGGTTGGGTTCACCCCTCCACTTT. This gives the protein CASSVDGLGSPLHF.

The chain recombines TRBV7-3 with TRBJ2-2, with 12 bases aligning to TRBD2. The V gene end was trimmed by 5 bases and the J gene end by 4 bases; junction bases not matched to a gene: 2. The CDR3 is 15 amino acids. Germline values: CDR1 SGHTA, CDR2 FQGTGA. The CDR3 DNA sequence: TGTGCCAGCAGCCCGGGACTAGCGGGCACCGGGGAGCTGTTTTTT. This codes for CASSPGLAGTGELFF.

The gene calls are TRBV19 and TRBJ2-3; D possibly corresponds to TRBD2 (6 bases). CDR3 length equals 14 residues. The V gene lost 2 bases and the J gene lost 3 bases, with 9 bases spanning the gap. Germline lookup yields CDR1 LNHDA and CDR2 SQIVND (reference sequence). The CDR3: CASSITGATDTQYF. The CDR3 DNA sequence: TGTGCCAGTAGTATAACGGGAGCAACAGATACGCAGTATTTT. Complete variable domain (other parts from reference TRBV19 and TRBJ2-3): DGGITQSPKYLFRKEGQNVTLSCEQNLNHDAMYWYRQDPGQGLRLIYYSQIVNDFQKGDIAEGYSVSREKKESFPLTVTSAQKNPTAFYLCASSITGATDTQYFGPGTRLTVL.

V and J are TRBV5-1 and TRBJ2-2, with D unclear. In germline, CDR1 is SGHRS, CDR2 YFSETQ. V was trimmed by 7 bases and J by 0 bases, leaving 10 bases between them. The CDR3 is 14 residues long. CDR3 sequence: CASLAASNTGELFF. DNA of the CDR3: TGCGCCAGCCTCGCGGCCTCGAACACCGGGGAGCTGTTTTTT.

The rearrangement uses TRBV19 and TRBJ1-2; 9 bases match TRBD1. The ends lost 10 bases at V and 7 bases at J; junction bases unmatched: 10. This CDR3 comprises 13 residues. Germline CDR1 is LNHDA and CDR2 is SQIVND (reference sequence). CDR3 in amino acids: CATAWDRASGYTF. Here the CDR3 DNA reads TGTGCCACGGCTTGGGACAGGGCGTCTGGCTACACCTTC.

CDR3 loop: CASSQDGGTGGRPTLSGNTIYF. The CDR3 DNA is TGCGCCAGCAGCCAAGATGGGGGGACAGGGGGCCGACCAACGTTATCTGGAAACACCATATATTTT. The chain combines TRBV4-1 with TRBJ1-3, with 12 positions matching TRBD1. V shed 0 bases, J shed 1 base, and the junction held 16 bases outside the gene matches. Germline CDR1 and CDR2: MGHRA and YSYEKL. This CDR3 has 22 amino acids.

The chain has TRBV5-8 and TRBJ2-7, with D hard to call. Trimming took 3 bases from V and 4 from J, leaving 11 bases between them. Germline V gene lookup returns CDR1 SGHTS and CDR2 YDEGEE. CDR3 length: 13 residues. CDR3: CASSSTDFYEQYF. DNA for the CDR3: TGTGCCAGCAGCTCCACGGATTTTTACGAGCAGTACTTC.

The genes are TRBV30 and TRBJ1-6; TRBD1 matches at 7 bases. Germline V lookup: CDR1 GTSNPN, CDR2 SVGIG (reference sequence). This CDR3 has 15 residues. V dropped 2 bases and J dropped 10; count of bases not matched to a gene: 11. The CDR3 here is CAWSTATGFSSPLHF. CDR3 sequence (DNA): TGTGCCTGGAGTACCGCGACAGGGTTCAGCTCACCCCTCCACTTT.

This chain joins TRBV7-2 and TRBJ2-5; TRBD2 agrees at 9 bases. The CDR3 totals 17 residues. Germline values: CDR1 SGHTA, CDR2 FQGNSA. V was pared by 3 bases and J by 5 bases, with 13 bases of the junction left unmatched. The CDR3 region is CASSFRGPKREEETQYF. The CDR3, as DNA: TGTGCCAGCAGCTTCAGGGGACCTAAGCGGGAGGAGGAGACCCAGTACTTC.

The chain is built from TRBV3-1 (or the pseudogene TRBV3-2) and TRBJ1-6, with D unclear. The CDR3 consists of 17 residues. The germline V gene encodes CDR1 LGHDT and CDR2 YNNKEL (reference sequence). Trimming stripped 4 bases from V and 0 bases from J, with 13 bases between. CDR3 in amino acids: CASSPQTASSYNSPLHF. The DNA for the CDR3 is TGTGCCAGCAGCCCTCAGACCGCAAGCTCCTATAATTCACCCCTCCACTTT.

The chain employs TRBV27 and TRBJ2-1; TRBD2 matches at 14 bases. This CDR3 has 15 residues. Germline CDR1 and CDR2: MNHEY and SMNVEV (reference sequence). With 4 bases clipped from V and 7 bases from J, the junction kept 3 bases outside the gene matches. The CDR3 region is CASSWTSGGWNEQFF. CDR3 DNA: TGTGCCAGCAGTTGGACTAGCGGGGGGTGGAATGAGCAGTTCTTC.

V gene TRBV28 combines with J gene TRBJ1-4, with 9 bases fitting TRBD1. CDR1 is MDHEN and CDR2 is SYDVKM in the germline V gene. Trimming at V came to 6 bases and at J to 0 bases, leaving 5 bases not matched to a gene. CDR3 length equals 16 residues. The CDR3 spells CASSSGQGPTNEKLFF. The CDR3 DNA reads TGTGCCAGCAGCTCCGGACAGGGGCCAACTAATGAAAAACTGTTTTTT.

Regarding this clone: The same CDR3 is also encoded by other DNA sequences in this sample. The CDR3 bases are TGCGCCAGCAGCTTGGGACAAAACTCTGGAAACACCATATATTTT. Its translation is CASSLGQNSGNTIYF. The V gene is TRBV5-1, the J gene TRBJ1-3; D is uncertain. V lost 0 bases to trimming and J lost 0 bases, with 7 bases between them. This CDR3 contains 15 residues. Germline V gene sequence: CDR1 SGHRS, CDR2 YFSETQ.

The rearrangement joins TRBV28 to TRBJ1-1; 7 positions match TRBD1. J was trimmed by 2 bases and V by 6 bases; bases with no gene match: 9. The CDR3 spans 15 residues. The germline V gene encodes CDR1 MDHEN and CDR2 SYDVKM. The CDR3 region is CASSPTDRFNTEAFF. The DNA of the CDR3 is TGTGCCAGCAGCCCAACGGACAGGTTTAACACTGAAGCTTTCTTT.

The chain is built from TRBV28 and TRBJ2-1; 9 bases map to TRBD2. J gave up 2 bases and V 7 bases, and 6 bases lay outside the gene matches. The germline V gene has CDR1 MDHEN and CDR2 SYDVKM. This CDR3 has 15 residues. CDR3 sequence (DNA): TGTGCCAGCACCATAGCGGGAGCCCCCTACAATGAGCAGTTCTTC. Translated, it gives CASTIAGAPYNEQFF.

This chain uses TRBV19 with TRBJ2-1; D possibly corresponds to TRBD2 (5 bases). Trimming took off 3 bases at V and 2 bases at J, with 17 bases between the two ends. Germline V gene lookup returns CDR1 LNHDA and CDR2 SQIVND (reference sequence). This CDR3 comprises 17 residues. The CDR3 sequence is CASSMGKTSLPYNEQFF. The CDR3 coding sequence is TGTGCCAGTAGTATGGGGAAAACTAGTCTCCCCTACAATGAGCAGTTCTTC.

The CDR3 region is CASSPWTGIGNSPLHF. The DNA for the CDR3 is TGTGCCAGCAGCCCTTGGACAGGGATCGGTAATTCACCCCTCCACTTT. The rearrangement joins TRBV7-9 to TRBJ1-6; 8 nucleotides match TRBD1. Germline lookup yields CDR1 SEHNR and CDR2 FQNEAQ (reference sequence). Trimming removed 5 bases from V and 6 bases from J; junction bases left unmatched: 9. This CDR3 spans 16 amino acids.

The chain combines TRBV11-2 with TRBJ2-1; either TRBD1 or TRBD2 may fit D (6 bases each). Trimming removed 2 bases at V and 3 bases at J, with 14 bases between. The CDR3 length is 16 residues. CDR1 SGHAT and CDR2 FQNNGV come from the germline V gene. Here the CDR3 reads CASSLRGLMDYNEQFF. The CDR3 DNA is TGTGCCAGCAGCTTACGGGGGCTAATGGACTACAATGAGCAGTTCTTC.

CDR3 in amino acids: CASRTGQIDNSPLHF. The CDR3, as DNA: TGTGCCAGCAGGACGGGACAGATAGATAATTCACCCCTCCACTTT. The chain is built from TRBV2 and TRBJ1-6; 7 nucleotides align to TRBD1. Germline V gene lookup returns CDR1 SNHLY and CDR2 FYNNEI. The trim removed 6 bases at V and 5 bases at J, leaving 7 bases unmatched. CDR3 size: 15 residues.

The chain joins TRBV27 to TRBJ2-5; D not resolved. The CDR3 covers 11 residues. Trimming removed 3 bases at V and 4 bases at J, with 3 bases between. From germline, CDR1 is MNHEY and CDR2 SMNVEV (reference sequence). The DNA of the CDR3 is TGTGCCAGCAGTTTCAGAGAGACCCAGTACTTC. It codes for CASSFRETQYF.

In this sample, this clone turned up a few times. The rearrangement joins TRBV7-9 to TRBJ1-2, with D possibly matching TRBD1 (5 bases). V lost 5 bases and J lost 5, with 18 bases in between. This CDR3 is built from 15 residues. Germline V CDR1 and CDR2: SEHNR, FQNEAQ (reference sequence). The DNA of the CDR3 is TGTGCCAGCAGCGGTAGCGACAGTGGGAGTTATGGCTACACCTTC. Amino acids: CASSGSDSGSYGYTF.

J is TRBJ1-6 and V is TRBV5-1; D is uncertain. This CDR3 region has 16 residues. In germline, CDR1 is SGHRS, CDR2 YFSETQ. V was clipped by 2 bases and J by 2 bases, with 11 bases between them. The CDR3 spells CASSLGGDPYNSPLHF. The CDR3 DNA follows: TGCGCCAGCAGCTTAGGAGGAGACCCCTATAATTCACCCCTCCACTTT.

V gene TRBV4-1 combines with J gene TRBJ2-7; possible D gene TRBD2, 5 bases. The CDR3 sequence is 15 residues long. Germline-derived CDR1 and CDR2 are MGHRA and YSYEKL. The germline V and J ends were trimmed by 1 base and 4 bases, with 14 bases remaining between them. The CDR3 loop is CASSQGRRPPYEQYF. CDR3 DNA: TGCGCCAGCAGCCAAGGAAGGAGGCCCCCATACGAGCAGTACTTC.

The V call is TRBV11-3, the J call TRBJ2-2, with D maybe TRBD2 (5 bases). V was clipped by 0 bases and J by 6 bases, with 14 bases between them. Germline lookup yields CDR1 SGHNT and CDR2 YENEEA. CDR3 length equals 16 residues. The CDR3 reads CASSLEARVSAGELFF. Here the CDR3 DNA reads TGTGCCAGCAGCTTAGAAGCGCGGGTATCGGCCGGGGAGCTGTTTTTT.

This sequence joins TRBV6-5 and TRBJ2-7; 7 bases fit TRBD1. Germline V lookup: CDR1 MNHEY, CDR2 SVGAGI. Trimming cost V 6 bases and J 1 base; bases outside gene matches: 9. The CDR3 totals 15 residues. Here the CDR3 DNA reads TGTGCCAGCAGAAGAAGGGGGCACCTTTCCTACGAGCAGTACTTC. This codes for CASRRRGHLSYEQYF.